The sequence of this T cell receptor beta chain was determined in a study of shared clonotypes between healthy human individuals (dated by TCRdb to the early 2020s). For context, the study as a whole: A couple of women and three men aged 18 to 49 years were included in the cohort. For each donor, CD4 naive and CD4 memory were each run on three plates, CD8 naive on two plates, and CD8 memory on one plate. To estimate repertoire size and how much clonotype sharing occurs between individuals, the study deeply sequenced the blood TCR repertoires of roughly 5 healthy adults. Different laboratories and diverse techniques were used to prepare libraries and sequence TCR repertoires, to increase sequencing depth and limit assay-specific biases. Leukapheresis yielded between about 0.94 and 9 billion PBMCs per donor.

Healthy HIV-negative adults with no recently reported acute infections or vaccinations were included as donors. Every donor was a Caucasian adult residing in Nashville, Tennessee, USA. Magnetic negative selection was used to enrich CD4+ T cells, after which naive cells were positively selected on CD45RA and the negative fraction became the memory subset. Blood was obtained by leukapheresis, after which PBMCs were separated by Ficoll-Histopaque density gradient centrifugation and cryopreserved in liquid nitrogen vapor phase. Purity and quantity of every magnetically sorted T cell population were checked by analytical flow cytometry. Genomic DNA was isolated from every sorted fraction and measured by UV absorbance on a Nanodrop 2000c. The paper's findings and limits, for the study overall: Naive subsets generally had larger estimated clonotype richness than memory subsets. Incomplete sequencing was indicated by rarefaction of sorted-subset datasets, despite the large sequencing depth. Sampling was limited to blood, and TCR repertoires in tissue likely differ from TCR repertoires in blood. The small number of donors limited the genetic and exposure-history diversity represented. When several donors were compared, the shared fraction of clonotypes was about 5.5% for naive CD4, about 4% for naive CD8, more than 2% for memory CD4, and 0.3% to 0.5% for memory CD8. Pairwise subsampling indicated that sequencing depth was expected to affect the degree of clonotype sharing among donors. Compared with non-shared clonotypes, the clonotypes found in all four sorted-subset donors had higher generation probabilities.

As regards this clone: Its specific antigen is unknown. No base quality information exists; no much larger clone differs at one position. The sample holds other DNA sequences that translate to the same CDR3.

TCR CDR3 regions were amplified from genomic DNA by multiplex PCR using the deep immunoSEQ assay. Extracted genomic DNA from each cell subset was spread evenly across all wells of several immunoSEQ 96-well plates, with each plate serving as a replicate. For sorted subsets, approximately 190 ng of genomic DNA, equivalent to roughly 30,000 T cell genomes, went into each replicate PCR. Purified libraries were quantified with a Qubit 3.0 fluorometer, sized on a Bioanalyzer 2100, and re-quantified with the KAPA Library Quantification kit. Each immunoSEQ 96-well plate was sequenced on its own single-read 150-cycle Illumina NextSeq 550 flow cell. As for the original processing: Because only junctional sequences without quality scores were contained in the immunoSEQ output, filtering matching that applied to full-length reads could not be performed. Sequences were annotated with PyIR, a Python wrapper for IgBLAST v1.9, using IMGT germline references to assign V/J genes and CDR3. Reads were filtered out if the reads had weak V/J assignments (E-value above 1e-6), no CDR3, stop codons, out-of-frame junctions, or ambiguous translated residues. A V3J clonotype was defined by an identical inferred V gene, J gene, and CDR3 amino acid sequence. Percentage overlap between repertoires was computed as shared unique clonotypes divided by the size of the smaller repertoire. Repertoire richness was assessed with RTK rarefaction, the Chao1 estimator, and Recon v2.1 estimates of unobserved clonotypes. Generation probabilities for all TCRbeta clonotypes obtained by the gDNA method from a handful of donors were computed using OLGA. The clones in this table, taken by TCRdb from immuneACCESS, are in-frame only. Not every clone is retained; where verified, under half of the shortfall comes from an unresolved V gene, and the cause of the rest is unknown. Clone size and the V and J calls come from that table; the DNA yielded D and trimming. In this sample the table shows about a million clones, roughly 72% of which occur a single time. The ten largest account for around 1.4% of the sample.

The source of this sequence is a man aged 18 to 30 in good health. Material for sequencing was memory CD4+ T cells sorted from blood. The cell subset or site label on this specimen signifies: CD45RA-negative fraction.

At the DNA level, the sequence is TGTGCCAGTAGTATAAGGGCAGATACGCAGTATTTT. Protein translation: CASSIRADTQYF. The chain couples TRBV19 to TRBJ2-3, with the D gene not clear enough to name. Including the terminal cysteine and phenylalanine, the CDR3 comprises 12 residues. Only CDR3 DNA remains: 36 bases, in frame from the first base. The trim is 2 bases for V and 4 bases for J, with a gap of 4 bases between the germline ends. CDR1 and CDR2, per the germline V gene (reference sequence), are LNHDA and SQIVND.